This T cell receptor beta chain was found in a study of early T cells in non-severe SARS-CoV-2 infection. Study at large: From unsorted whole blood, bulk RNA was sequenced, and the chains remained unpaired. Overall study results and limits: Missing private and CD4 specificities, VDJdb matching favored anti-spike CD8 responses.

Researchers attached unique molecular identifiers to individual cDNA molecules. TCRdb independently ran MiXCR on the 5' RACE reads; one entry per CDR3 protein. The sample shows 55,000 to 65,000 distinct CDR3 sequences, approximately 13% of them seen only once. V trimming: 5 bases; J trimming: 4 bases; junction bases outside the gene matches: 5. In germline, CDR1 is MNHEY, CDR2 SVGEGT. This CDR3 contains 14 residues. The sample holds a few counts of this clonotype. The antigen is unknown. This sequence was found in an adult who was a healthcare worker with PCR-confirmed SARS-CoV-2 infection or an uninfected control (not recorded which). The source material was whole blood. The chain couples TRBV6-2 or TRBV6-3 to TRBJ1-5; 7 nucleotides match TRBD1. CDR3 sequence: CASSRDSKNQPQHF. In DNA form, the CDR3 reads TGTGCCAGCAGTCGGGACAGCAAAAATCAGCCCCAGCATTTT.